There are a few counts of the clone carrying this T cell receptor beta chain. Its specificity is not known. This CDR3 has 19 amino acids. The source of the sample is a study of T-cell reconstitution after alpha-beta-depleted transplantation in children. Study-wide findings and caveats: After transplant, at about two months, alpha-beta T cells were reportedly derived from several hundred expanded graft clones. A year had passed since transplant, and T-cell counts and diversity by then came mostly from newly produced T cells.

Unique molecular identifiers tagged the TCRbeta library. A single record per CDR3 protein comes from TCRdb applying MiXCR to the PCR reads. The profile shows 500,000 to 750,000 distinct CDR3 sequences, around 13% of them singletons. Sequencing was performed on PBMCs, mostly from graft donor cells, taken 360 days after TCRalphabeta/CD19-depleted stem cell transplant. The clonotype was recovered from a male patient between 10 and 17 years old who had a stem cell transplant for acute myeloid leukemia, so the T cells may come from the graft donor. This chain connects TRBV21-1 to TRBJ2-7; the table's D call TRBD2 went unverified against the DNA. TRBV21-1 corresponds to a pseudogene. The CDR3 DNA reads TGTGCCAGCAGCAAAGCGGTTGGGGGCTTAGCGGGGCCCTCCTACGAGCAGTACTTC. This sequence encodes CASSKAVGGLAGPSYEQYF.